This T cell receptor (beta chain) was sequenced in a study of blood T cell repertoires in COVID-19. Background on the study: The United States, Italy and Spain provided the acute and convalescent COVID-19 samples. In each case, the material was cDNA or gDNA derived from T cells, B-cell-depleted T cells, or PBMCs.

The germline V gene has CDR1 SNHLY and CDR2 FYNNEI. The CDR3 contains 15 residues. V lost 2 bases and J 6 bases, leaving 13 bases between the germline ends. TCRdb's copy holds only in-frame clones and misses some; the assay was immunoSEQ multiplex PCR. The sample consists of 80,000 or so clones, 65% to 90% of them appearing once. This clonotype was obtained from a human donor in a cohort sampled during active COVID-19. V and J are TRBV2 and TRBJ2-2; D might be TRBD1 (6 bases). The sample taken for sequencing was peripheral blood. The CDR3 nucleotides are TGTGCCAGCAGTGAACGGAACAGGGCTGCCGGGGAGCTGTTTTTT. Translation: CASSERNRAAGELFF.